What follows describes a single T cell receptor (beta chain). Antigen specificity is unknown. This sample is part of a study of PD-L1 blockade in urothelial cancer. Study information: Blood gave a median around 150,000 T cells.

The time point: pretreatment peripheral blood. Disease in patients was locally advanced or metastatic urothelial carcinoma. The CDR3 runs 11 residues. The V and J ends lost 5 bases and 4 bases respectively, with 5 bases between them. The V gene's germline CDR1 is MNHEY and CDR2 SVGAGI. Synthetic TCR analog templates were added to each PCR reaction. Generated by immunoSEQ multiplex PCR, the TCRdb table keeps only in-frame clones and is missing some. The sample contains about 49,000 clones, 60% to 85% of which appear only once. Findings and caveats of the study: Prediction of better survival came from below-median pretreatment blood TCR clonality.

Source: PBMCs, taken around atezolizumab (anti-PD-L1) treatment. V gene TRBV6-5 combines with J gene TRBJ1-2, with no clear D. The sequence was obtained from a man in his 70s with urothelial cancer. DNA of the CDR3: TGTGCCAGCAGTCCCTTCTATGGCTACACCTTC. Translating gives CASSPFYGYTF.